This T cell receptor beta chain was captured by sequencing in a study of blood T cell repertoires in COVID-19 (dated by TCRdb to the early 2020s). Looking at the study overall: Samples covering the acute and convalescent phases of COVID-19 were provided by collaborators in the United States, Italy and Spain. The material from the prospective study consisted of cDNA or gDNA derived from T cells, B-cell-depleted T cells, or PBMCs. Deeply sampled blood TCRbeta repertoires from subjects exposed to, actively infected with, or recovered from COVID-19 were included in the dataset. A freely available public database, intended as a resource for researchers studying the immune response to SARS-CoV-2, is where the repertoires were released. The samples were drawn from the first 160 participants of the ongoing ImmuneRACE study and from some 1,300 subjects provided by 6 global collaborators. Nearly every sample came with metadata listing a de-identified subject ID, COVID-19 status, age in years and sex. Where available, HLA class I and class II types were taken from metadata supplied by the sample provider and were not determined by assay-based typing.

Comments on this clone: The antigen this receptor binds is unknown. No much larger clone is present one base from it, and per-base qualities are unavailable.

TCRbeta CDR3 regions were amplified from genomic DNA by means of the immunoSEQ Assay, a bias-controlled multiplex PCR. Concerning the study's data processing: The number of nucleated cells in each sample was estimated from the amplification of reference gene primers within the assay. To quantify the absolute abundance of each unique TCRbeta CDR3 rearrangement, sequence reads were collapsed and filtered. For each sample, productive Simpson clonality was calculated by taking the square root of Simpson's diversity index across productive rearrangements. TCRdb carries this immuneACCESS record with in-frame sequences only. Its versions omit some clonotypes, under half of them owing to an unresolved V gene in the studies checked, with the rest unexplained. The V and J calls and the clone size are those of that table, but D and trimming were determined from the DNA. The sample includes 140,000 to 150,000 clones, with 80% to 90% observed a single time. The top ten hold roughly 8% of the sample.

Inclusive of the bounding cysteine and phenylalanine, the CDR3 is 15 residues long. Only the CDR3 region is kept as DNA, spanning 45 bases read in frame from base 1. The V and J ends are trimmed by 3 bases and 4 bases, leaving 13 bases between them. As encoded in the germline V gene, CDR1 is SGHDT while CDR2 is YYEEEE. At one collaborating source in Seattle, patients were enrolled during active infection and were followed longitudinally through the course of disease. Each collaborating institution followed its own protocols to collect whole blood in K2EDTA tubes. For TCRbeta analysis, collaborator samples were shipped as frozen whole blood, as isolated PBMCs, or as DNA extracted from either sample type. Overall study results and their limits: The quantity of clinical and demographic metadata differed by source and by participant and was supplied without curation.

This TCR was sampled from a woman in her sixties with COVID-19, enrolled during active disease. The material sequenced was peripheral blood. This receptor chain uses TRBV5-6 and TRBJ1-4, and perhaps TRBD1 as D gene, on 5 matching bases. The DNA sequence is given as TGTGCCAGCAGCTCATACGGGGGTTATAATGAAAAACTGTTTTTT. Translation gives CASSSYGGYNEKLFF.